The entry below describes one T cell receptor (beta chain). The antigen is unknown. 60 Vbeta and 13 Jbeta primers were used in PCR. Profiling relied on immunoSEQ multiplex PCR, and the TCRdb table lists in-frame clones only, not all of them. This table lists 38,000 or so clones. The data were obtained in a study of cytomegalovirus exposure and HLA in healthy donors. Overall study findings and caveats: From TCR beta sequences, most subjects' HLA-A and HLA-B alleles were reportedly predicted accurately.

The sequence was collected from a man in his forties in good health and CMV-seropositive. The sequenced sample was PBMCs.

The CDR3 DNA reads as TGTGCCAGCAGTGAAGGAGGGGGCGTATCAAACTATGGCTACACCTTC. This translates into CASSEGGGVSNYGYTF. This rearrangement joins TRBV2 to TRBJ1-2; TRBD1 matches at 7 bases. CDR3 length: 16 amino acids. V was pared by 1 base and J by 2 bases, with 7 bases of the junction left unmatched. Germline loops: CDR1 SNHLY, CDR2 FYNNEI.